Sequencing of this T cell receptor (beta chain) was carried out in a study of blood T cell repertoires in COVID-19. On this clone: The junction and the germline gene differ at one end; a read error may be behind it.

This CDR3 spans 15 amino acids. Germline CDR1 reads MNHNS; CDR2 reads SASEGT. Study processing details: Using reference gene primer amplification, nucleated cell counts were estimated. TCRdb's table, derived via immunoSEQ multiplex PCR, lists solely in-frame clones and lacks some. D and trimming were read from the DNA, whereas the V and J calls and clone size are those reported in that table. The sample holds more than 95,000 clones, 80% to 90% seen once. The sequence came from a man aged 55 to 70 with acute or convalescent COVID-19. V usage is TRBV6-1 and J usage is TRBJ2-3, with 10 bases identical to TRBD2. The specimen sequenced was peripheral blood. The CDR3 protein is CASSKAGGFTDTQYF. In DNA form, the CDR3 reads TGTGCCAGCAGTAAAGCGGGAGGGTTCACAGATACGCAGTATTTT.